This T cell receptor beta chain was obtained from a study of a mutant IDH1 vaccine in newly diagnosed glioma. Study observations and caveats: Patients mounted vaccine-induced immune responses in 85% to 95% of cases. Seemingly, pseudoprogression had no relation to changes in the top peripheral T cell clonotypes.

The trim removed 4 bases at V and 8 bases at J, leaving 5 bases unmatched. The CDR3 contains 14 residues. Germline CDR1 reads SGDLS; CDR2 reads YYNGEE. The time point: week 23, last vaccination. A 20-mer mutant IDH1 peptide at 300 ug was injected subcutaneously with topical imiquimod. Each of the donors came in with new WHO grade 3 or 4 astrocytomas that were IDH1-mutant and ATRX-lost. Sequencing used immunoSEQ multiplex PCR; TCRdb keeps in-frame clones, though not all of them. The sample includes 50,000 to 70,000 clones, over 75% seen only once; the top ten take 13%. For this clone: Its target is unknown.

The genes are TRBV9 and TRBJ1-4, with 10 nucleotides matching TRBD1. This receptor was obtained from a man aged 18-30 years with glioma. The specimen was PBMCs, collected from a glioma patient whose treatment included an IDH1 peptide vaccine. The CDR3 here is CASSRDRGFEKLFF. The DNA for the CDR3 is TGTGCCAGCAGCCGGGACAGGGGTTTCGAAAAACTGTTTTTT.